One and the same sample provided the 15 T cell receptor beta chains below, sequenced in a study of blood T cell repertoires in COVID-19. Profiling relied on immunoSEQ multiplex PCR, and the TCRdb table lists in-frame clones only, not all of them. Here the sample spans approximately 69,000 clones, approximately 86% being singletons. The sample comprised peripheral blood. These receptors all come from a human donor in a cohort sampled during active COVID-19.

The chain uses TRBV5-1 and TRBJ1-6; TRBD1 matches at 7 bases. Germline lookup yields CDR1 SGHRS and CDR2 YFSETQ. This CDR3 region has 15 residues. After removal of 4 bases from V and 6 bases from J, the junction contained 7 bases not matched to a gene. CDR3 coding DNA: TGCGCCAGCAGCAACCGGGACAGTCCTAATTCACCCCTCCACTTT. Protein sequence: CASSNRDSPNSPLHF.

This sequence joins TRBV7-9 and TRBJ2-1; 12 bases are a match to TRBD1. The CDR3 length is 15 residues. Germline trimming cut 5 bases from V and 7 bases from J; bases unmatched to any gene: 6. The germline V gene encodes CDR1 SEHNR and CDR2 FQNEAQ (reference sequence). CDR3 sequence (DNA): TGTGCCAGCAGCCCGGGACAGGGGGCTGGGAATGAGCAGTTCTTC. Translated, it gives CASSPGQGAGNEQFF.

This clone was seen a handful of times. This chain uses TRBV5-1 with TRBJ1-2; 8 bases fit TRBD1. With V trimmed by 0 bases and J by 5 bases, 3 bases remained unmatched. This CDR3 spans 14 amino acids. CDR1 SGHRS and CDR2 YFSETQ come from the germline V gene. For the CDR3, the DNA is TGCGCCAGCAGCTTGGAGGGACAGGAGTATGGCTACACCTTC. It yields the protein CASSLEGQEYGYTF.

This clone is a singleton in its sample. The rearrangement joins TRBV12-5 to TRBJ2-4; 7 nucleotides match TRBD1. V lost 0 bases, J lost 2 bases, and 10 bases stayed unmatched. The length of the CDR3 is 18 residues. Germline-derived CDR1 and CDR2 are LGHNT and FRNRAP. CDR3 sequence: CASGLVPRQGVTKNIQYF. CDR3 coding DNA: TGTGCTAGTGGTTTGGTACCGCGGCAGGGGGTGACCAAAAACATTCAGTACTTC.

The gene calls are TRBV11-2 and TRBJ2-5; TRBD1 matches at 7 bases. The CDR3 runs to 12 residues. Unmatched junction bases numbered 2, after V lost 6 bases and J lost 4 bases. From germline, CDR1 is SGHAT and CDR2 FQNNGV. For the CDR3, the DNA is TGTGCCAGCAGTACAGGGGCAGAGACCCAGTACTTC. Protein product: CASSTGAETQYF.

The chain links TRBV27 to TRBJ2-2, with 12 bases matching TRBD2. Losses at the gene ends were 4 bases for V and 14 bases for J; bases not matched to a gene: 14. Germline CDR1 reads MNHEY; CDR2 reads SMNVEV (reference sequence). The CDR3 loop spans 16 amino acids. The chain's CDR3 is CASSSYLLAGGPFLFF. For the CDR3, the DNA is TGTGCCAGCAGTTCATATCTGCTAGCGGGGGGGCCCTTCCTGTTTTTT.

This clone was seen a few times. This chain uses TRBV19 with TRBJ1-6; 7 nucleotides agree with TRBD1. With 7 bases clipped from V and 8 bases from J, the junction kept 8 bases outside the gene matches. Germline V gives CDR1 LNHDA, CDR2 SQIVND (reference sequence). CDR3 size: 14 residues. CDR3 amino acids: CASNLDRSDSPLHF. CDR3 nucleotide sequence: TGTGCCAGTAACTTGGACAGGTCCGATTCACCCCTCCACTTT.

The chain links TRBV30 to TRBJ1-3; 8 bases are a match to TRBD1. Unmatched junction bases numbered 1, after V lost 2 bases and J lost 1 base. The CDR3 covers 14 residues. Germline V gene data show CDR1 as GTSNPN and CDR2 as SVGIG (reference sequence). CDR3: CAWSRTGSGNTIYF. The CDR3 region has the DNA TGTGCCTGGAGTAGGACAGGGTCTGGAAACACCATATATTTT.

The genes are TRBV5-1 and TRBJ2-3, with a possible D match to TRBD2 (7 bases). The CDR3 consists of 16 residues. CDR1 and CDR2 (germline): SGHRS, YFSETQ. V was shortened by 6 bases and J by 1 base, with 18 bases between the two germline ends. CDR3 bases: TGCGCCAGCACCCCCATCGGGGGGCGCCGCACAGATACGCAGTATTTT. Its protein product is CASTPIGGRRTDTQYF.

This CDR3 reads CASSQEGLDRGPRSGNTIYF. The CDR3 region has the DNA TGCGCCAGCAGCCAAGAAGGGTTGGACAGGGGCCCTCGGTCTGGAAACACCATATATTTT. The rearrangement joins TRBV4-3 to TRBJ1-3, with 9 bases aligning to TRBD1. Germline V gene data show CDR1 as LGHNA and CDR2 as YSLEER. This CDR3 contains 20 residues. The J segment lost 1 base and the V segment lost 0 bases, leaving 13 bases of the junction unmatched.

This clone was observed a handful of times. This chain joins TRBV30 and TRBJ1-2; D remains unclear. CDR1 and CDR2 from the germline V gene are GTSNPN and SVGIG (reference sequence). CDR3 length: 11 residues. V was shortened by 1 base and J by 7 bases, with 7 bases between the two germline ends. CDR3 residues: CAWSAYPGYTF. CDR3 nucleotide sequence: TGTGCCTGGAGTGCCTACCCTGGCTACACCTTC.

The chain uses TRBV6-5 and TRBJ1-4; possibly TRBD1 for D (6 bases). The V end was cut by 0 bases, the J end by 7 bases, with 12 bases between. The germline V gene has CDR1 MNHEY and CDR2 SVGAGI. CDR3 length: 15 residues. The CDR3 nucleotides read TGTGCCAGCAGTTACTCTAACAGGGCGGGTGAAAAACTGTTTTTT. It is translated as CASSYSNRAGEKLFF.

The chain couples TRBV6-4 to TRBJ2-2; D uncertain. CDR3 size: 13 residues. The V end lost 2 bases, the J end lost 3 bases, and 4 bases lay between the germline ends. Germline assignment: CDR1 MRHNA and CDR2 SNTAGT. The CDR3, as DNA: TGTGCCAGCAGTGACCCTTACACCGGGGAGCTGTTTTTT. This gives the protein CASSDPYTGELFF.

The chain employs TRBV16 and TRBJ1-5; no clear D. Germline V gene lookup returns CDR1 KGHSY and CDR2 FQNENV. The CDR3 covers 16 residues. The ends were cut back, 0 bases at V and 0 bases at J, with 9 bases in the middle. CDR3 DNA: TGTGCCAGCAGCCAATCCGTGACACTTAGCAATCAGCCCCAGCATTTT. It yields the protein CASSQSVTLSNQPQHF.

The rearrangement links TRBV9 to TRBJ1-2; 10 nucleotides match TRBD1. V shed 4 bases and J 7 bases; nucleotides not matched to a gene: 13. CDR3 length: 16 amino acids. Per the germline V gene, CDR1 is SGDLS and CDR2 is YYNGEE. CDR3 protein: CASSTPMGTGASGYTF. CDR3 coding DNA: TGTGCCAGCAGCACCCCTATGGGGACAGGGGCTTCTGGCTACACCTTC.